Following are 18 T cell receptor beta chains from one sample sequenced in a study of T cell repertoires in cytomegalovirus infection. TCRdb reanalysed the reads using MiXCR and keeps one entry per CDR3 protein. The sample consists of some 120,000 distinct CDR3 sequences, roughly a tenth of them appearing once. The antigens these receptors bind are not known. The sample consisted of PBMCs, sequenced either directly or after in vitro stimulation (not recorded which). These receptors were obtained from a human donor in good health (CMV status not recorded). Some clones in this sample may be carry-over from other donors' samples.

This clonotype was found many times. The J gene is TRBJ2-2, the V gene TRBV7-6; TRBD1 might be the D (6 bases). The CDR3 spans 15 residues. V was trimmed by 7 bases and J by 3 bases, leaving 15 bases between them. CDR1 SGHVS and CDR2 FNYEAQ come from the germline V gene. The DNA for the CDR3 is TGTGCCAGCACCCTACGGGCAGGGGACACCGGGGAGCTGTTTTTT. The encoded protein is CASTLRAGDTGELFF. Based on the CDR3 plus reference TRBV7-6 and TRBJ2-2, the full variable domain is GAGVSQSPRYKVTKRGQDVALRCDPISGHVSLYWYRQALGQGPEFLTYFNYEAQQDKSGLPNDRFSAERPEGSISTLTIQRTEQRDSAMYRCASTLRAGDTGELFFGEGSRLTVL.

V is TRBV4-1 and J is TRBJ1-2; TRBD1 matches 10 bases. Germline V gives CDR1 MGHRA, CDR2 YSYEKL. V dropped 1 base and J dropped 8; count of bases not matched to a gene: 4. The CDR3 runs 14 residues. The CDR3 DNA reads TGCGCCAGCAGCCAAGGCGGGACAGGGGAAGGCTACACCTTC. Protein: CASSQGGTGEGYTF.

V usage is TRBV12-3 or TRBV12-4 and J usage is TRBJ1-1, with unresolved D. Deletions cut 2 bases from V and 6 bases from J, with 10 bases between. The CDR3 length is 13 residues. Here the CDR3 DNA reads TGTGCCAGCAGTTTATCTGCGGGGTCTGAAGCTTTCTTT. Amino acids: CASSLSAGSEAFF.

This clonotype was observed a few times. CDR3 in amino acids: CATAGGFSYEQYF. The CDR3 DNA sequence: TGTGCCACCGCGGGGGGGTTCTCCTACGAGCAGTACTTC. The chain employs TRBV27 and TRBJ2-7; 9 bases agree with TRBD2. V shed 10 bases and J 0 bases; nucleotides not matched to a gene: 4. Germline assignment: CDR1 MNHEY and CDR2 SMNVEV (reference sequence). The CDR3 has 13 residues.

This rearrangement joins TRBV7-9 to TRBJ1-2; D might be TRBD1 (5 bases). The CDR3 length is 14 residues. The germline gives CDR1 SEHNR, CDR2 FQNEAQ (reference sequence). The V gene lost 10 bases and the J gene lost 4 bases, with 19 bases spanning the gap. CDR3 loop: CATVGTGGFYGYTF. DNA of the CDR3: TGTGCCACCGTCGGGACCGGAGGTTTCTATGGCTACACCTTC.

The J gene is TRBJ2-7, the V gene TRBV7-2; D is ambiguous. The CDR3 runs 14 residues. Germline CDR1 and CDR2: SGHTA and FQGNSA. Trimming took off 3 bases at V and 2 bases at J, with 11 bases between the two ends. The CDR3 DNA reads TGTGCCAGCAGCTTGTACCCGGGCCCCTACGAGCAGTACGTC. Its protein product is CASSLYPGPYEQYV.

This clonotype showed up just a few times. The chain couples TRBV4-2 to TRBJ1-5; D gene unclear. Per the germline V gene, CDR1 is LGHNA and CDR2 is YNFKEQ. With 0 bases removed from V and 4 bases from J, the gap between germline ends came to 4 bases. The CDR3 runs 13 residues. The chain's CDR3 is CASSQDMNQPQHF. CDR3 bases: TGTGCCAGCAGCCAAGATATGAATCAGCCCCAGCATTTT.

This clonotype was picked up a small number of times. The rearrangement uses TRBV6-1 and TRBJ2-5; D is ambiguous. The V end was cut by 1 base, the J end by 2 bases, with 8 bases between. The CDR3 consists of 14 residues. The germline CDR1 and CDR2 sequences are MNHNS and SASEGT. This CDR3 reads CASSEVGPQETQYF. CDR3 sequence (DNA): TGTGCCAGCAGTGAAGTGGGCCCTCAAGAGACCCAGTACTTC.

V usage is TRBV2 and J usage is TRBJ2-1; 11 bases align to TRBD2. V gave up 3 bases and J gave up 7 bases; unmatched junction bases: 5. Germline V lookup: CDR1 SNHLY, CDR2 FYNNEI. The CDR3 sequence is 15 residues long. CDR3 in DNA: TGTGCCAGCAGTGATACTAGCGGGAGCTTTAATGAGCAGTTCTTC. As protein: CASSDTSGSFNEQFF.

Many counts were recorded for this clonotype. The chain couples TRBV24-1 to TRBJ2-1; no clear D. The CDR3 totals 16 residues. Per the germline V gene, CDR1 is KGHDR and CDR2 is SFDVKD. V lost 5 bases and J lost 2, with 15 bases in between. The CDR3 protein is CATSAHSVTPYNEQFF. CDR3 DNA: TGTGCCACCAGTGCCCATAGTGTCACACCCTACAATGAGCAGTTCTTC.

The sample holds many counts of this clonotype. J is TRBJ2-2 and V is TRBV12-3 or TRBV12-4; no firm D call. The V gene lost 6 bases and the J gene lost 4 bases, with 9 bases spanning the gap. The CDR3 runs to 13 residues. CDR3 residues: CASRRLGTGELFF. Here the CDR3 DNA reads TGTGCCAGCAGACGACTGGGCACCGGGGAGCTGTTTTTT.

There are a few counts of this clonotype. V and J are TRBV11-3 and TRBJ2-1; D ambiguous. V gave up 8 bases and J gave up 2 bases, with 10 bases separating them. This CDR3 spans 13 amino acids. In germline, CDR1 is SGHNT, CDR2 YENEEA. CDR3 DNA sequence: TGTGCCAGCGGCGCGGCGACCTACAATGAGCAGTTCTTC. It is translated as CASGAATYNEQFF.

This clonotype occurred a few times. This chain joins TRBV18 and TRBJ2-1, with 13 bases that match TRBD2. CDR3 length: 16 residues. V lost 5 bases, J lost 6 bases, and 7 bases stayed unmatched. CDR1 is KGHSH and CDR2 is LQKENI in the germline V gene. CDR3 sequence reads: CASSEGLAGVGNEQFF. CDR3 DNA sequence: TGTGCCAGCTCAGAAGGACTAGCGGGAGTGGGCAATGAGCAGTTCTTC.

The chain combines TRBV7-2 with TRBJ1-1, with 7 bases that match TRBD1. V lost 4 bases, J lost 7 bases, and 6 bases stayed unmatched. The CDR3 contains 13 residues. Per germline, CDR1 SGHTA and CDR2 FQGNSA. The CDR3 here is CASSSQGRDEAFF. For the CDR3, the DNA is TGTGCCAGCAGCTCACAGGGGCGCGATGAAGCTTTCTTT.

This clonotype was seen many times. The V gene is TRBV12-3 or TRBV12-4, the J gene TRBJ1-1, with a weak D call TRBD1 (5 bases). The CDR3 runs to 14 residues. V shed 2 bases and J shed 0 bases, with 7 bases lying between them. CDR3 coding DNA: TGTGCCAGCAGTTTATGGGGGTTGAACACTGAAGCTTTCTTT. Translating it yields CASSLWGLNTEAFF.

In its sample, this clonotype was seen many times. The chain carries TRBV7-9 and TRBJ2-1, with D possibly TRBD2 on 6 matching bases. Trimming took off 0 bases at V and 3 bases at J, with 9 bases between the two ends. Germline V gene lookup returns CDR1 SEHNR and CDR2 FQNEAQ (reference sequence). The CDR3 spans 15 residues. For the CDR3, the DNA is TGTGCCAGCAGCTTAGCGTTGGGGGGCTACAATGAGCAGTTCTTC. It encodes CASSLALGGYNEQFF. Full variable domain (remainder filled in from reference TRBV7-9 and TRBJ2-1): DTGVSQNPRHKITKRGQNVTFRCDPISEHNRLYWYRQTLGQGPEFLTYFQNEAQLEKSRLLSDRFSAERPKGSFSTLEIQRTEQGDSAMYLCASSLALGGYNEQFFGPGTRLTVL.

This clonotype was counted many times. The chain combines TRBV7-2 with TRBJ1-6; a weak D match, TRBD1 (6 bases). The CDR3 consists of 16 residues. V dropped 5 bases and J dropped 11 bases, with 22 bases sitting between them. The V gene's germline CDR1 is SGHTA and CDR2 FQGNSA. CDR3 in amino acids: CASSLSQGRPETPLHF. The CDR3 DNA is TGTGCCAGCAGCCTCTCACAGGGCCGCCCGGAAACACCCCTCCACTTT. The variable domain in full, with the rest retrieved from reference TRBV7-2 and TRBJ1-6, is GAGVSQSPSNKVTEKGKDVELRCDPISGHTALYWYRQSLGQGLEFLIYFQGNSAPDKSGLPSDRFSAERTGGSVSTLTIQRTQQEDSAVYLCASSLSQGRPETPLHFGNGTRLTVT.

A word on this clonotype: A much larger clone lies one base from this, so it may be a read error. The chain recombines TRBV19 with TRBJ1-1; D call uncertain. The CDR3 totals 15 residues. The germline V gene encodes CDR1 LNHDA and CDR2 SQIVND (reference sequence). In DNA form, the CDR3 reads TGTCCCAGTAGTAAAAAGGTTGGCCAGAACACTGAAGCTTTCTTT. Translated, it gives CPSSKKVGQNTEAFF.